The source of this T cell receptor (beta chain) is a study of control samples from healthy donors and cancer patients. Germline values: CDR1 MNHEY, CDR2 SVGAGI. The CDR3 loop spans 12 amino acids. V shed 4 bases and J shed 4 bases, with 7 bases lying between them. TCRdb's table, derived via immunoSEQ multiplex PCR, lists solely in-frame clones and lacks some. The data contain some 130,000 clones, 80% to 95% of them singletons. The J gene is TRBJ1-2, the V gene TRBV6-5; D unclear. Sequences were obtained from blood. This TCR derives from a woman between 45 and 60 years old in good health. The CDR3 loop reads CASSSGVYGYTF. CDR3 sequence (DNA): TGTGCCAGCAGTTCCGGGGTCTATGGCTACACCTTC.